Below, 25 T cell receptor beta chains from the same sample are listed, as sequenced in a study of blood T cell repertoires in COVID-19. The data were produced by immunoSEQ multiplex PCR, yet TCRdb's version contains in-frame clones alone and is incomplete. The table includes 45,000 to 55,000 clones, about nine tenths detected once. The sequencing sample was made of peripheral blood. All receptors come from a woman aged 40 to 50 with active COVID-19.

J is TRBJ2-2 and V is TRBV7-2; 12 bases are a match to TRBD2. Per the germline V gene, CDR1 is SGHTA and CDR2 is FQGNSA. V lost 1 base, J lost 4 bases, and 7 bases stayed unmatched. CDR3 size: 18 residues. The CDR3 protein is CASSLGLAGGPGTGELFF. In DNA, the CDR3 is TGTGCCAGCAGCTTAGGGCTAGCGGGGGGGCCGGGCACCGGGGAGCTGTTTTTT.

This chain joins TRBV7-2 and TRBJ2-2; possible D gene TRBD2, 6 bases. Trimming shortened V by 1 base and J by 8 bases, and 11 bases separated the two germline ends. This CDR3 is 14 amino acids long. Germline lookup yields CDR1 SGHTA and CDR2 FQGNSA. CDR3 coding DNA: TGTGCCAGCAGCTTAGTCAGGGCGGGGGGGGAGCTGTTTTTT. As protein: CASSLVRAGGELFF.

V gene TRBV6-5 combines with J gene TRBJ1-2; TRBD1 is a possible D gene (6 bases). Deletions cut 5 bases from V and 7 bases from J, with 14 bases between. The CDR3 has 13 amino acids. The germline gives CDR1 MNHEY, CDR2 SVGAGI. The CDR3 DNA reads as TGTGCCAGCAGTATCCCAGGGACATCTGGCTACACCTTC. Translating it yields CASSIPGTSGYTF.

The V and J genes are TRBV28 and TRBJ2-1, with 11 bases that match TRBD2. The trim removed 5 bases at V and 12 bases at J, leaving 12 bases unmatched. Germline V gene sequence: CDR1 MDHEN, CDR2 SYDVKM. The CDR3 length is 15 residues. CDR3 DNA sequence: TGTGCCAGCAGTACTCTAGCGGGGGGAGTATCTAGGCAGTTCTTC. This sequence encodes CASSTLAGGVSRQFF.

This clone was seen a few times. This chain links TRBV6-1 with TRBJ2-7, with 7 bases lining up with TRBD2. Germline CDR1 reads MNHNS; CDR2 reads SASEGT. V lost 2 bases, J lost 12 bases, and 16 bases stayed unmatched. CDR3 length: 15 amino acids. The CDR3 region is CASSESPGPRGVWYF. In DNA form, the CDR3 reads TGTGCCAGCAGTGAATCGCCAGGCCCCCGGGGGGTGTGGTACTTC.

This clone is deemed medium-sized. The V call is TRBV6-1, the J call TRBJ2-7; a weak D match, TRBD1 (5 bases). V was clipped by 3 bases and J by 0 bases, with 9 bases between them. Germline values: CDR1 MNHNS, CDR2 SASEGT. CDR3 length equals 14 residues. The CDR3 reads CASSETVSSYEQYF. In DNA form, the CDR3 reads TGTGCCAGCAGTGAGACAGTGAGCTCCTACGAGCAGTACTTC.

The chain couples TRBV5-1 to TRBJ2-1, with D maybe TRBD2 (6 bases). The V gene's germline CDR1 is SGHRS and CDR2 YFSETQ. The CDR3 spans 15 residues. V was pared by 4 bases and J by 0 bases, with 11 bases between. The CDR3 here is CASSLPGSSYNEQFF. CDR3 DNA sequence: TGCGCCAGCAGCCTGCCCGGGAGCTCCTACAATGAGCAGTTCTTC.

This sequence joins TRBV5-4 and TRBJ2-2; tentative D call: TRBD1 (5 bases). V was cut by 4 bases and J by 1 base, with 14 bases left in between. The CDR3 sequence is 16 residues long. Germline CDR1 reads SGHNT; CDR2 reads YYREEE (reference sequence). The CDR3 here is CASSIRRTGNTGELFF. In DNA, the CDR3 is TGTGCCAGCAGCATTCGAAGAACAGGGAACACCGGGGAGCTGTTTTTT. Together with reference TRBV5-4 and TRBJ2-2, the CDR3 gives the full variable domain: ETGVTQSPTHLIKTRGQQVTLRCSSQSGHNTVSWYQQALGQGPQFIFQYYREEENGRGNFPPRFSGLQFPNYSSELNVNALELDDSALYLCASSIRRTGNTGELFFGEGSRLTVL.

The V gene is TRBV5-4, the J gene TRBJ2-4; TRBD1 is a possible D gene (5 bases). The length of the CDR3 is 14 residues. CDR1 and CDR2 (germline): SGHNT, YYREEE (reference sequence). Trimming shortened V by 0 bases and J by 7 bases, and 11 bases separated the two germline ends. CDR3 sequence: CASSLAAGSNIQYF. CDR3 in DNA: TGTGCCAGCAGCTTGGCCGCAGGGTCGAACATTCAGTACTTC.

The chain couples TRBV5-4 to TRBJ2-2; D might be TRBD1 (5 bases). V shed 2 bases and J shed 2 bases, with 7 bases lying between them. The CDR3 sequence is 14 residues long. CDR1 is SGHNT, CDR2 YYREEE, per germline (reference sequence). The CDR3 here is CASSFRTNTGELFF. For the CDR3, the DNA is TGTGCCAGCAGCTTCAGGACAAACACCGGGGAGCTGTTTTTT. The full variable domain, in which reference TRBV5-4 and TRBJ2-2 provide the parts outside the CDR3, is ETGVTQSPTHLIKTRGQQVTLRCSSQSGHNTVSWYQQALGQGPQFIFQYYREEENGRGNFPPRFSGLQFPNYSSELNVNALELDDSALYLCASSFRTNTGELFFGEGSRLTVL.

V gene TRBV3-1 (or the pseudogene TRBV3-2) combines with J gene TRBJ1-2; unclear D gene. Germline-derived CDR1 and CDR2 are LGHDT and YNNKEL (reference sequence). This CDR3 region has 12 residues. Trimming pared 1 base from V and 6 bases from J, leaving 6 bases between. For the CDR3, the DNA is TGTGCCAGCAGCCAAGCCGGTAATGGCTACACCTTC. Translating it yields CASSQAGNGYTF.

This sequence joins TRBV9 and TRBJ2-3; D is unclear. CDR1 SGDLS and CDR2 YYNGEE come from the germline V gene. This CDR3 spans 15 amino acids. Trimming cost V 0 bases and J 0 bases, with 8 bases left between them. CDR3 coding DNA: TGTGCCAGCAGCGTAGCAGCGACTAGCACAGATACGCAGTATTTT. Its translation: CASSVAATSTDTQYF.

For the CDR3, the DNA is TGCGCCAGCAGCTGGCAAGGGGGTCCCGGGGATGAGCAGTTCTTC. Protein: CASSWQGGPGDEQFF. This chain joins TRBV5-1 and TRBJ2-1, with D possibly being TRBD1 (6 bases). The CDR3 covers 15 residues. Germline V gives CDR1 SGHRS, CDR2 YFSETQ. Trimming shortened V by 3 bases and J by 8 bases, and 18 bases separated the two germline ends.

V gene TRBV15 combines with J gene TRBJ2-2, with D hard to call. V was trimmed by 3 bases and J by 4 bases, leaving 9 bases between them. Germline-derived CDR1 and CDR2 are LNHNV and YYDKDF (reference sequence). This CDR3 region has 14 residues. CDR3 loop: CATSRVRSTGELFF. CDR3 nucleotide sequence: TGTGCCACCAGCAGGGTCAGGTCCACCGGGGAGCTGTTTTTT. The full variable domain, in which reference TRBV15 and TRBJ2-2 provide the parts outside the CDR3, is DAMVIQNPRYQVTQFGKPVTLSCSQTLNHNVMYWYQQKSSQAPKLLFHYYDKDFNNEADTPDNFQSRRPNTSFCFLDIRSPGLGDTAMYLCATSRVRSTGELFFGEGSRLTVL.

The gene calls are TRBV12-2 and TRBJ1-5; the DNA was not used to check the table's D call, TRBD1. TRBV12-2 constitutes a pseudogene. This CDR3 has 19 amino acids. CDR3: CASRPFTQGQGDSNQPQHF. The CDR3 bases are TGTGCAAGTCGCCCATTCACCCAGGGACAGGGAGATAGCAATCAGCCCCAGCATTTT.

V and J are TRBV2 and TRBJ2-2, with no clear D. Germline V CDR1 and CDR2: SNHLY, FYNNEI. The CDR3 has 13 amino acids. With 3 bases removed from V and 3 bases from J, the gap between germline ends came to 5 bases. As DNA, the CDR3 is TGTGCCAGCAGTGAGCGAGACACCGGGGAGCTGTTTTTT. Residues: CASSERDTGELFF.

V usage is TRBV5-8 and J usage is TRBJ2-1, with 11 nucleotides matching TRBD2. Germline V lookup: CDR1 SGHTS, CDR2 YDEGEE. There are 16 residues in the CDR3. The V and J ends lost 2 bases and 1 base, in that order; junction bases with no gene match: 2. This CDR3 is CASSFGLAGSYNEQFF. In DNA, the CDR3 is TGTGCCAGCAGCTTCGGACTAGCGGGTTCCTACAATGAGCAGTTCTTC. The full variable domain, rest sourced from reference TRBV5-8 and TRBJ2-1, is EAGVTQSPTHLIKTRGQQATLRCSPISGHTSVYWYQQALGLGLQFLLWYDEGEERNRGNFPPRFSGRQFPNYSSELNVNALELEDSALYLCASSFGLAGSYNEQFFGPGTRLTVL.

V is TRBV29-1 and J is TRBJ1-2; 11 positions agree with TRBD1. The V gene end was trimmed by 5 bases and the J gene end by 0 bases; junction bases not matched to a gene: 2. CDR1 is SQVTM, CDR2 ANQGSEA, per germline. This CDR3 has 14 residues. As DNA, the CDR3 is TGCAGCGTTTCGGGACAGGGGGCTAACTATGGCTACACCTTC. This gives the protein CSVSGQGANYGYTF.

The chain recombines TRBV6-6 with TRBJ1-5, with 9 bases fitting TRBD1. From germline, CDR1 is MNHNY and CDR2 SVGAGI (reference sequence). The length of the CDR3 is 15 residues. With 4 bases clipped from V and 5 bases from J, the junction kept 6 bases outside the gene matches. CDR3 amino acids: CASSSVDRGYQPQHF. CDR3 bases: TGTGCCAGCAGTTCCGTAGACAGGGGGTATCAGCCCCAGCATTTT.

The chain joins TRBV11-3 to TRBJ2-2; D may be TRBD2 (6 bases). Looked up from germline, CDR1 is SGHNT and CDR2 is YENEEA. The V end was cut by 5 bases, the J end by 4 bases, with 11 bases between. The CDR3 contains 14 residues. The DNA for the CDR3 is TGTGCCAGCAGCCTACGGCGGGGCACCGGGGAGCTGTTTTTT. Residues: CASSLRRGTGELFF.

The genes are TRBV21-1 and TRBJ1-5. TRBV21-1 is assigned pseudogene status. The CDR3 has 15 residues. The CDR3 DNA follows: TGTGCCAGCAGCAGCCGCCGGGAGTTTAATCAGCCCCAGCATTTT. Encoded protein: CASSSRREFNQPQHF.

This clone was found once. The chain has TRBV5-1 and TRBJ2-3; D unclear. Per the germline V gene, CDR1 is SGHRS and CDR2 is YFSETQ. This CDR3 contains 14 residues. Trimming removed 0 bases from V and 2 bases from J, with 7 bases in between. DNA for the CDR3: TGCGCCAGCAGCTTGGGTAGCAACACAGATACGCAGTATTTT. Protein product: CASSLGSNTDTQYF.

The chain links TRBV11-2 to TRBJ2-3; 7 bases are shared with TRBD2. This CDR3 has 15 residues. V was pared by 6 bases and J by 2 bases, with 8 bases of the junction left unmatched. Germline V gene data show CDR1 as SGHAT and CDR2 as FQNNGV. CDR3 in amino acids: CASSLAVVPTDTQYF. CDR3 sequence (DNA): TGTGCCAGCAGTCTAGCGGTAGTTCCCACAGATACGCAGTATTTT.

This clone was seen a single time. The chain couples TRBV7-3 to TRBJ2-5; 11 bases are shared with TRBD2. Germline CDR1 and CDR2: SGHTA and FQGTGA. This CDR3 comprises 15 residues. Germline trimming cut 3 bases from V and 1 base from J; bases unmatched to any gene: 1. CDR3: CASSFSGGAQETQYF. CDR3 coding DNA: TGTGCCAGCAGCTTTAGCGGGGGGGCCCAAGAGACCCAGTACTTC.

The genes are TRBV18 and TRBJ1-4; D unclear. Trimming stripped 3 bases from V and 0 bases from J, with 2 bases between. This CDR3 is built from 13 residues. CDR1 KGHSH and CDR2 LQKENI come from the germline V gene. The CDR3 reads CASSPATNEKLFF. The CDR3 DNA is TGTGCCAGCTCACCCGCAACTAATGAAAAACTGTTTTTT.